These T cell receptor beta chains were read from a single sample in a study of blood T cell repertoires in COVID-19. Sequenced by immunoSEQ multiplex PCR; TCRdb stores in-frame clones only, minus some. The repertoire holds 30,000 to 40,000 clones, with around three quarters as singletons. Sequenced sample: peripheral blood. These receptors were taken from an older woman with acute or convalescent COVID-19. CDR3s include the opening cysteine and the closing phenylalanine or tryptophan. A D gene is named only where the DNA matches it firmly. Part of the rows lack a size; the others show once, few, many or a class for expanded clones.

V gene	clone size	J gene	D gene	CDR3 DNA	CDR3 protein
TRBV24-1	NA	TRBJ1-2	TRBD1	TGTGCCACCAGTGATCCGACAGGGGTTTATTACACCTTC	CATSDPTGVYYTF
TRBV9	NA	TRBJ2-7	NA	TGTGCCAGCAGCCCCCGGAGTGGAGTGGCCGCCTCCTTCTACGAGCAGTACTTC	CASSPRSGVAASFYEQYF
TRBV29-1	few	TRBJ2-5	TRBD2	TGCAGCGTTGTTACCCCTAGCGGGGGCGGCGAGACCCAGTACTTC	CSVVTPSGGGETQYF
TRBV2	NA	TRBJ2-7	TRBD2	TGTGCCAGCAGTTTCTCCTTAGCGGGAGTTACTGTTTGGAACGAGCAGTACTTC	CASSFSLAGVTVWNEQYF
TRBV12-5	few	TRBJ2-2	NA	TGTGCTAGTGGTTTAAGGCAGGGGAACACCGGGGAGCTGTTTTTT	CASGLRQGNTGELFF
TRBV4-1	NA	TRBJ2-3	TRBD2	TGCGCCAGCAGCCAAGATTATACTAGCGGGGGCACAGATACGCAGTATTTT	CASSQDYTSGGTDTQYF
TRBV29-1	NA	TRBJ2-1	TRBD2	TGCAGCGCTCTACTAGCGGAGCAGTTCTTC	CSALLAEQFF
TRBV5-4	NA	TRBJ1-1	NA	TGTGCCAGCAGCTCCCCAGGGTGGGCTGAAGCTTTCTTT	CASSSPGWAEAFF
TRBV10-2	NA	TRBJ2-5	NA	TGCGCCAGCAGTGAGGGGTCGGAGGCAGAGACCCAGTACTTC	CASSEGSEAETQYF
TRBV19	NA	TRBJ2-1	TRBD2	TGTGCCAGTAGTATAGCGTTGGGAACCGGGACTACTTACAATGAGCAGTTCTTC	CASSIALGTGTTYNEQFF
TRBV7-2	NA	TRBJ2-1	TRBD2	TGTGCCAGCAGCTTTTCGACTAGCGGGGCTAATGAGCAGTTCTTC	CASSFSTSGANEQFF
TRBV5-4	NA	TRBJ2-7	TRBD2	TGTGCCAGCAGCGCCGGGACTAGCGGTTACGAGCAGTACTTC	CASSAGTSGYEQYF
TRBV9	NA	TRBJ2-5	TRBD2	TGTGCCAGCAGCGCATATAGCGGGAGTCGCCAAGAGACCCAGTACTTC	CASSAYSGSRQETQYF